Sequencing of this T cell receptor (beta chain) was carried out in a study of T cells in localized non-small cell lung cancer. Concerning this clone itself: The antigen is undetermined.

General study points: A higher density of T cells in blood coincided with extended overall survival. Appearing in adjacent lung were a median about 50 of the top 100 tumor clones. In uninvolved adjacent lung, T cell clonality reached its highest value, exceeding tumor.

Data came from immunoSEQ multiplex PCR; TCRdb stores just in-frame clones and leaves some out. The sample lists approximately 21,000 clones, 88% occurring once. The CDR3 consists of 14 residues. The ends were cut back, 6 bases at V and 0 bases at J, with 9 bases in the middle. Germline lookup yields CDR1 MGHDK and CDR2 SYGVNS. This sequence was found in a male donor aged 60 or over with stage II lung adenocarcinoma. Specimen: peripheral blood mononuclear cells, collected before any cancer treatment. The rearrangement uses TRBV25-1 and TRBJ1-5; a possible D gene is TRBD1 (6 bases). The CDR3 nucleotides read TGTGCCAGCAGGGGGGCTTATAGCAATCAGCCCCAGCATTTT. Protein sequence: CASRGAYSNQPQHF.